Below, 17 T cell receptor beta chains from the same sample are listed, as sequenced in a study of cytomegalovirus exposure and HLA in healthy donors. Clones were read by immunoSEQ multiplex PCR, and TCRdb kept only the in-frame ones, dropping some. The sample lists some 120,000 clones; just under 90% were seen once. The source material was PBMCs. These receptors were obtained from a man aged 25 to 45 in good health and CMV-seronegative.

V usage is TRBV2 and J usage is TRBJ2-3; D is possibly TRBD1 (6 bases). Germline loops: CDR1 SNHLY, CDR2 FYNNEI. This CDR3 contains 17 residues. V shed 2 bases and J shed 2 bases, with 17 bases lying between them. This CDR3 reads CASSEQGSGIATDTQYF. The CDR3 DNA reads as TGTGCCAGCAGTGAACAGGGGAGCGGTATAGCCACAGATACGCAGTATTTT. The full variable domain, its missing parts supplied by reference TRBV2 and TRBJ2-3, is EPEVTQTPSHQVTQMGQEVILRCVPISNHLYFYWYRQILGQKVEFLVSFYNNEISEKSEIFDDQFSVERPDGSNFTLKIRSTKLEDSAMYFCASSEQGSGIATDTQYFGPGTRLTVL.

Only one count was recorded for this clone. The chain employs TRBV6-5 and TRBJ2-1; D possibly corresponds to TRBD1 (5 bases). The germline V gene has CDR1 MNHEY and CDR2 SVGAGI. This CDR3 contains 14 residues. The V end lost 6 bases, the J end lost 3 bases, and 12 bases lay between the germline ends. For the CDR3, the DNA is TGTGCCAGCAGCCCCAGGGCTAGCTACAATGAGCAGTTCTTC. This translates into CASSPRASYNEQFF.

The genes are TRBV9 and TRBJ2-5; TRBD1 matches at 10 bases. Germline CDR1 SGDLS, CDR2 YYNGEE. The CDR3 spans 15 residues. Trimming at V came to 4 bases and at J to 9 bases, leaving 12 bases not matched to a gene. CDR3 residues: CASSFGQGVWEAQYF. CDR3 nucleotide sequence: TGTGCCAGCAGCTTTGGACAGGGGGTTTGGGAGGCCCAGTACTTC. The full variable domain, completed using reference TRBV9 and TRBJ2-5, is DSGVTQTPKHLITATGQRVTLRCSPRSGDLSVYWYQQSLDQGLQFLIQYYNGEERAKGNILERFSAQQFPDLHSELNLSSLELGDSALYFCASSFGQGVWEAQYFGPGTRLLVL.

The rearrangement joins TRBV7-9 to TRBJ2-5; 7 bases fit TRBD1. Losses at the gene ends were 5 bases for V and 1 base for J; bases not matched to a gene: 4. This CDR3 region has 14 residues. Germline CDR1 reads SEHNR; CDR2 reads FQNEAQ (reference sequence). CDR3 nucleotide sequence: TGTGCCAGCAGCCGGGGACAGCCCCAAGAGACCCAGTACTTC. Residues: CASSRGQPQETQYF.

The chain joins TRBV10-3 to TRBJ2-2; TRBD1 agrees at 7 bases. This CDR3 contains 14 residues. Germline lookup yields CDR1 ENHRY and CDR2 SYGVKD. With 7 bases clipped from V and 7 bases from J, the junction kept 9 bases outside the gene matches. The CDR3 DNA reads as TGTGCCATCATGGGGACAGCCTTCGGCGGGGAGCTGTTTTTT. This codes for CAIMGTAFGGELFF.

This clone was observed once. This chain joins TRBV27 and TRBJ1-1; possible D gene TRBD1, 6 bases. Trimming shortened V by 2 bases and J by 2 bases, and 9 bases separated the two germline ends. Germline CDR1 reads MNHEY; CDR2 reads SMNVEV (reference sequence). The length of the CDR3 is 14 residues. CDR3 region: CASSLTGHNTEAFF. CDR3 nucleotides: TGTGCCAGCAGTTTAACAGGGCATAACACTGAAGCTTTCTTT.

The DNA for the CDR3 is TGTGCCAGCAGCCCGAGGGTGTTGGGATACAATGAGCAGTTCTTC. It encodes CASSPRVLGYNEQFF. The V call is TRBV9, the J call TRBJ2-1, with D perhaps matching TRBD2 (5 bases). The length of the CDR3 is 15 residues. In germline, CDR1 is SGDLS, CDR2 YYNGEE. The V and J ends lost 4 bases and 4 bases respectively, with 15 bases between them. Combining the CDR3 with reference TRBV9 and TRBJ2-1 gives the whole variable domain DSGVTQTPKHLITATGQRVTLRCSPRSGDLSVYWYQQSLDQGLQFLIQYYNGEERAKGNILERFSAQQFPDLHSELNLSSLELGDSALYFCASSPRVLGYNEQFFGPGTRLTVL.

This clone came up a few times. V and J are TRBV7-9 and TRBJ1-1; D is unclear. This CDR3 is 13 amino acids long. Trimming removed 1 base at V and 1 base at J, with 4 bases between. Germline lookup yields CDR1 SEHNR and CDR2 FQNEAQ (reference sequence). The CDR3 is CASSLGQNTEAFF. CDR3 nucleotide sequence: TGTGCCAGCAGCTTAGGACAGAACACTGAAGCTTTCTTT.

There are a few counts of this clone. The V gene is TRBV11-2, the J gene TRBJ2-7, with D possibly matching TRBD2 (6 bases). V lost 2 bases, J lost 5 bases, and 22 bases lay in between. Germline CDR1 and CDR2: SGHAT and FQNNGV. The CDR3 runs 17 residues. The CDR3: CASSLTVRTSGHHEQYF. The CDR3 bases are TGTGCCAGCAGCTTAACGGTGCGCACAAGCGGGCACCACGAGCAGTACTTC.

The CDR3 DNA is TGTGCCATCAGTGAGGACAGGGGGATAGACACAGATACGCAGTATTTT. Protein sequence: CAISEDRGIDTDTQYF. This chain joins TRBV10-3 and TRBJ2-3; 9 bases align to TRBD1. This CDR3 is 16 amino acids long. V dropped 2 bases and J dropped 2; count of bases not matched to a gene: 5. CDR1 ENHRY and CDR2 SYGVKD come from the germline V gene.

V and J are TRBV10-3 and TRBJ1-4; D gene unclear. The length of the CDR3 is 14 residues. V was trimmed by 7 bases and J by 8 bases, leaving 17 bases between them. Germline CDR1 reads ENHRY; CDR2 reads SYGVKD. In DNA form, the CDR3 reads TGTGCCATCAAGAGGGAGGGCCTTTTGGAAAAACTGTTTTTT. Encoded protein: CAIKREGLLEKLFF.

A single count supports this clone. CDR3 region: CASSQDVVGARPHQPQHF. In DNA, the CDR3 is TGCGCCAGCAGCCAAGATGTAGTGGGGGCTCGGCCCCATCAGCCCCAGCATTTT. The V gene is TRBV4-1, the J gene TRBJ1-5; D is perhaps TRBD1 (6 bases). Germline CDR1 MGHRA, CDR2 YSYEKL. V dropped 0 bases and J dropped 5 bases, with 20 bases sitting between them. The CDR3 length is 18 residues.

The table lists this clone with a few counts. The rearrangement uses TRBV7-3 and TRBJ1-2; 9 bases align to TRBD1. V lost 5 bases, J lost 2 bases, and 6 bases stayed unmatched. This CDR3 has 15 amino acids. The germline gives CDR1 SGHTA, CDR2 FQGTGA. Here the CDR3 DNA reads TGTGCCAGCAGCATCAACGGACAGGGGAACTATGGCTACACCTTC. This sequence encodes CASSINGQGNYGYTF.

The chain recombines TRBV9 with TRBJ2-2, with D tentatively TRBD1 (5 bases). Germline lookup yields CDR1 SGDLS and CDR2 YYNGEE. Trimming removed 0 bases from V and 2 bases from J, with 8 bases in between. The CDR3 has 15 residues. The CDR3: CASSVGGYNTGELFF. CDR3 DNA: TGTGCCAGCAGCGTAGGGGGCTATAACACCGGGGAGCTGTTTTTT.

The chain has TRBV28 and TRBJ2-2, with 8 bases aligning to TRBD1. CDR3 size: 14 residues. CDR1 is MDHEN, CDR2 SYDVKM, per germline. V was pared by 5 bases and J by 6 bases, with 5 bases of the junction left unmatched. CDR3 region: CASSTDRGAGELFF. CDR3 DNA: TGTGCCAGCAGTACTGACAGGGGTGCCGGGGAGCTGTTTTTT.

The J gene is TRBJ1-2, the V gene TRBV2; D ambiguous. The germline V gene has CDR1 SNHLY and CDR2 FYNNEI. This CDR3 has 15 amino acids. V gave up 6 bases and J gave up 3 bases, with 17 bases separating them. This CDR3 is CASSDAGRFDYGYTF. The CDR3 DNA reads as TGTGCCAGCAGCGATGCGGGCAGGTTCGACTATGGCTACACCTTC.

This chain connects TRBV7-9 to TRBJ1-2, with D uncertain. V was clipped by 1 base and J by 4 bases, with 16 bases between them. This CDR3 spans 16 amino acids. Germline CDR1 is SEHNR and CDR2 is FQNEAQ (reference sequence). The CDR3 DNA sequence: TGTGCCAGCAGCTTAGGCGTGGGCAGCCTCACCTATGGCTACACCTTC. Amino acids: CASSLGVGSLTYGYTF. The variable domain in full, with the rest retrieved from reference TRBV7-9 and TRBJ1-2, is DTGVSQNPRHKITKRGQNVTFRCDPISEHNRLYWYRQTLGQGPEFLTYFQNEAQLEKSRLLSDRFSAERPKGSFSTLEIQRTEQGDSAMYLCASSLGVGSLTYGYTFGSGTRLTVV.